These T cell receptor beta chains were read from a single sample in a study of blood T cell repertoires in COVID-19. Method: immunoSEQ multiplex PCR; TCRdb's copy keeps in-frame clones and lacks some. Of roughly 90,000 clones in the sample, 85% are singletons; the top ten hold about 38%. Sequencing was carried out using peripheral blood. Receptor source: a man aged 80 or over with acute or convalescent COVID-19. The CDR3 runs from the conserved cysteine through the conserved F or W. The order of the fields is J gene, V gene, D gene, CDR3 DNA, CDR3 protein. A D gene is named only where the DNA matches it firmly.

TRBJ2-2 | TRBV6-5 | TRBD1 | TGTGCCAGCAGTAGAGACAGGGGAACCGGGGAGCTGTTTTTT | CASSRDRGTGELFF
TRBJ2-5 | TRBV28 | TRBD2 | TGTTCCACATCGGCGGGAGGGGCCCCACAAGAGACCCAGTACTTC | CSTSAGGAPQETQYF
TRBJ1-2 | TRBV28 | NA | TGTGCCAGCAGTTTAGATCAGGTCGTCTATGGCTACACCTTC | CASSLDQVVYGYTF
TRBJ2-5 | TRBV20-1 | TRBD2 | TGCAGTGCTAGTGTGACTAGCGGTCAGGTGGGGACCCAGTACTTC | CSASVTSGQVGTQYF
TRBJ1-2 | TRBV6-6 | TRBD1 | TGTGCCAGCAGTTACGCCACAGGGGTTATTGGCTACACCTTC | CASSYATGVIGYTF
TRBJ1-1 | TRBV3-1/TRBV3-2 | TRBD1 | TGTGCCAGCAGCTACGACAGGGACTGGAACACTGAAGCTTTCTTT | CASSYDRDWNTEAFF
TRBJ1-1 | TRBV12-3/TRBV12-4 | NA | TGTGCCACCTCAGAGGTGAACACTGAAGCTTTCTTT | CATSEVNTEAFF
TRBJ2-2 | TRBV19 | TRBD1 | TGTGCCACCCCTTCCGGGACAGCACACACCGGGGAGCTGTTTTTT | CATPSGTAHTGELFF
TRBJ2-7 | TRBV5-5 | NA | TGTGCCAGCAGCTTGGGTAGCTACGACTACGAGCAGTACTTC | CASSLGSYDYEQYF
TRBJ2-4 | TRBV6-2/TRBV6-3 | TRBD2 | TGTGCCAGCAGTCCAATAGCGGGAGGAGGCAAAAACATTCAGTACTTC | CASSPIAGGGKNIQYF
TRBJ2-1 | TRBV28 | TRBD2 | TGTGCCAGCAGTTTAGGCGGGAGGGCCTCCTACAATGAGCAGTTCTTC | CASSLGGRASYNEQFF
TRBJ2-2 | TRBV30 | TRBD2 | TGTGCCTGGAGTAAAGCGGGAGCGGGCGGGGAGCTGTTTTTT | CAWSKAGAGGELFF
TRBJ2-3 | TRBV7-9 | NA | TGTGCCAGCAGGCCTTTTCGGGCAGATACGCAGTATTTT | CASRPFRADTQYF
TRBJ2-7 | TRBV6-2/TRBV6-3 | TRBD2 | TGTGCCAGCAGTTTGGGACTAGGAGGGTACGAGCAGTACTTC | CASSLGLGGYEQYF
TRBJ2-7 | TRBV5-1 | TRBD1 | TGCGCCAGCAGCCTAGGGGGCGGCTACGAGCAGTACTTC | CASSLGGGYEQYF
TRBJ2-3 | TRBV2 | TRBD1 | TGTGCCAGCCCGGGACAGAGCACAGATACGCAGTATTTT | CASPGQSTDTQYF
TRBJ2-1 | TRBV5-4 | NA | TGTGCCAGCAGCTTACTAACCGACAATGAGCAGTTCTTC | CASSLLTDNEQFF
TRBJ2-2 | TRBV15 | NA | TGTGCCACCAGCAGAGCGGCCGGGGAGCTGTTTTTT | CATSRAAGELFF